The rows below give T cell receptor beta chains drawn from one sample of a study of T cells in Graves' hyperthyroidism and ophthalmopathy. TCRdb re-derived calls from the multiplex PCR reads in MiXCR, one entry per CDR3 protein. The data show hundreds of thousands of distinct CDR3 sequences, with around 22% seen just once and about 10% held by the top ten. Sequences were obtained from blood. Every receptor here comes from a woman aged 30 to 39 with Graves' ophthalmopathy. Both conserved end residues are part of each CDR3. D genes are given only for firm matches. A row's size may be missing; if present it is once, few, many or a size class.

abundance	v_gene	d_gene	j_gene	CDR3aa	CDR3nt
many	TRBV5-1	TRBD2	TRBJ2-7	CASSPGTSGGPKGYF	TGCGCCAGCAGCCCCGGGACTAGCGGGGGACCGAAAGGGTACTTC
-	TRBV20-1	-	TRBJ2-7	CSARDNSGAGYEQCF	TGCAGTGCTAGAGACAATTCGGGGGCAGGCTACGAGCAGTGCTTC
many	TRBV9	-	TRBJ2-2	CASSVGANTGELFF	TGTGCCAGCAGCGTAGGGGCAAACACCGGGGAGCTGTTTTTT
-	TRBV6-5	TRBD2	TRBJ2-4	CASSSQRRGNLAKNIQYF	TGTGCCAGCAGTTCCCAACGGCGGGGGAACCTAGCCAAAAACATTCAGTACTTC
many	TRBV12-3/TRBV12-4	-	TRBJ2-5	CASSSGRVIYF	TGTGCCAGCAGTTCTGGACGGGTAATCTACTTC
many	TRBV7-2	TRBD1	TRBJ1-1	CASSPHRGRTEAFF	TGTGCCAGCAGCCCCCACAGGGGGCGAACTGAAGCTTTCTTT
many	TRBV4-1	TRBD2	TRBJ2-7	CASSLRGVEQYF	TGCGCCAGCAGCCTACGGGGGGTCGAGCAGTACTTC
-	TRBV7-6	-	TRBJ2-7	CASRAGGPGSSYEQYF	TGTGCCAGCAGAGCCGGGGGTCCTGGTAGCTCCTACGAGCAGTACTTC
many	TRBV6-1	-	TRBJ1-2	CASSDPGQFYGYTF	TGTGCCAGCAGTGACCCCGGACAGTTTTATGGCTACACCTTC
-	TRBV18	-	TRBJ1-5	CASSPSGNNQPQHF	TGTGCCAGCTCACCATCAGGGAACAATCAGCCCCAGCATTTT
few	TRBV6-2/TRBV6-3	-	TRBJ2-7	CATNRGLYQYEQYF	TGTGCCACCAATCGCGGACTGTACCAGTACGAGCAGTACTTC
many	TRBV4-3	-	TRBJ2-1	CASSLQGNEQFF	TGCGCCAGCAGCTTGCAGGGGAATGAGCAGTTCTTC
many	TRBV20-1	-	TRBJ1-5	CSAREAPGSGQPQHF	TGCAGTGCTAGAGAAGCCCCCGGGTCGGGGCAGCCCCAGCATTTT
many	TRBV4-1	-	TRBJ1-5	CASSQGLNQPQHF	TGTGCCAGCAGTCAGGGCCTAAATCAGCCCCAGCATTTT
-	TRBV12-5	-	TRBJ1-1	CASGRQVLNTEAFF	TGTGCTAGTGGCCGACAGGTATTGAACACTGAAGCTTTCTTT
many	TRBV10-3	-	TRBJ2-7	CATHSGDGFYEQYF	TGTGCCACTCATAGCGGTGACGGTTTCTACGAGCAGTACTTC
many	TRBV4-1	TRBD1	TRBJ2-7	CASSQTGGSQYF	TGCGCCAGCAGCCAAACAGGGGGGTCGCAGTACTTC
many	TRBV2	TRBD2	TRBJ2-2	CASKPGLDTGELFF	TGTGCCAGCAAGCCGGGACTAGACACCGGGGAGCTGTTTTTT
-	TRBV6-2/TRBV6-3	-	TRBJ2-5	CASSFTGPQGWTQYF	TGTGCCAGCAGTTTCACCGGACCACAGGGTTGGACCCAGTACTTC
many	TRBV9	-	TRBJ1-2	CASSVEPLPNYGYTF	TGTGCCAGCAGCGTAGAGCCGTTACCTAACTATGGCTACACCTTC
-	TRBV12-3/TRBV12-4	-	TRBJ1-2	CASSSSPGGYGYTF	TGTGCCAGCAGTTCCTCCCCGGGAGGCTATGGCTACACCTTC
-	TRBV6-2/TRBV6-3	TRBD1	TRBJ2-5	CASSYARQGAKETQYF	TGTGCCAGCAGTTACGCCAGACAGGGGGCGAAAGAGACCCAGTACTTC
few	TRBV11-2	-	TRBJ2-2	CASKGSTGELFF	TGTGCCAGCAAAGGGTCTACCGGGGAGCTGTTTTTT
-	TRBV19	-	TRBJ1-1	CASNLAGAEAFF	TGTGCCAGTAATTTGGCTGGCGCTGAAGCTTTCTTT
-	TRBV5-1	-	TRBJ1-1	CASSWDLTEAFF	TGCGCCAGCAGCTGGGACCTCACTGAAGCTTTCTTT
many	TRBV19	-	TRBJ1-5	CASRPLGHQPQHF	TGTGCCAGTAGGCCTTTGGGGCATCAGCCCCAGCATTTT
-	TRBV11-3	TRBD1	TRBJ1-6	CASSLEHRDSRVPLHF	TGTGCCAGCAGCTTAGAGCACCGGGACAGTCGGGTCCCCCTCCACTTT
once	TRBV30	-	TRBJ2-2	CAWNSGFTGELFF	TGTGCCTGGAATTCGGGGTTCACCGGGGAGCTGTTTTTT
-	TRBV20-1	-	TRBJ1-1	CSAPTGMETEAFF	TGCAGTGCTCCTACAGGGATGGAGACTGAAGCTTTCTTT
few	TRBV2	-	TRBJ2-7	CASKEGRQLEQYF	TGTGCCAGCAAAGAAGGACGGCAATTGGAGCAGTACTTC
-	TRBV6-1	TRBD1	TRBJ1-1	CASSAAAGTGLNTEAFF	TGTGCCAGCAGTGCGGCGGCCGGGACAGGGCTGAACACTGAAGCTTTCTTT
many	TRBV20-1	-	TRBJ1-2	CSALGQAYGYTF	TGCAGTGCTCTCGGGCAGGCCTATGGCTACACCTTC
-	TRBV3-1	-	TRBJ1-2	CASREKGYGYTF	TGTGCCAGCAGAGAAAAGGGCTATGGCTACACCTTC
many	TRBV3-1	-	TRBJ1-2	CASSHRITGNYGYTF	TGTGCCAGCAGCCACAGGATTACAGGGAACTATGGCTACACCTTC